The 17 T cell receptor beta chains in this list originate from one sample, sequenced in a study of graft-versus-host responses after intestinal transplantation. The repertoire was sequenced with immunoSEQ multiplex PCR; TCRdb's copy has only in-frame clones and lacks some. The sample contains 78,000 or so clones, about nine tenths of which appear only once. These receptors lack a known antigen. The starting material was unstimulated CD8+ T cells sorted from spleen or lymph node cells, obtained before transplant. Receptors originate from a human donor who was the organ donor for an intestinal transplant.

CDR3 residues: CASSPLRGQGANYGYTF. The CDR3 coding sequence is TGTGCCAGCAGCCCTCTCAGGGGACAGGGGGCTAACTATGGCTACACCTTC. The chain couples TRBV11-2 to TRBJ1-2; TRBD1 matches at 11 bases. Germline loops: CDR1 SGHAT, CDR2 FQNNGV. This CDR3 is 17 amino acids long. Germline trimming cut 5 bases from V and 0 bases from J; bases unmatched to any gene: 8.

The table lists this clone with a few counts. This chain uses TRBV4-2 with TRBJ2-5; 8 positions agree with TRBD2. J gave up 6 bases and V 0 bases, and 6 bases lay outside the gene matches. Germline loops: CDR1 LGHNA, CDR2 YNFKEQ. This CDR3 is 15 amino acids long. The CDR3 spells CASSQDSGGLQTQYF. The CDR3 nucleotides read TGTGCCAGCAGCCAAGACAGCGGGGGCCTACAGACCCAGTACTTC.

The chain combines TRBV7-9 with TRBJ2-7; TRBD2 agrees at 7 bases. Losses at the gene ends were 1 base for V and 3 bases for J; bases not matched to a gene: 9. This CDR3 has 16 residues. Germline CDR1 SEHNR, CDR2 FQNEAQ (reference sequence). The CDR3 coding sequence is TGTGCCAGCAGCTTAGTGCTACCCAGCGGGGACTACGAGCAGTACTTC. It specifies CASSLVLPSGDYEQYF.

V is TRBV11-2 and J is TRBJ2-7; D call uncertain. Per germline, CDR1 SGHAT and CDR2 FQNNGV. CDR3 size: 12 residues. The V end lost 5 bases, the J end lost 4 bases, and 9 bases lay between the germline ends. Here the CDR3 reads CASSQAGYEQYF. CDR3 DNA sequence: TGTGCCAGCAGCCAGGCTGGTTACGAGCAGTACTTC. Complete variable domain (other parts from reference TRBV11-2 and TRBJ2-7): EAGVAQSPRYKIIEKRQSVAFWCNPISGHATLYWYQQILGQGPKLLIQFQNNGVVDDSQLPKDRFSAERLKGVDSTLKIQPAKLEDSAVYLCASSQAGYEQYFGPGTRLTVT.

The genes are TRBV2 and TRBJ1-5; no clear D gene. V lost 6 bases and J 5 bases, leaving 11 bases between the germline ends. The CDR3 totals 13 residues. Germline loops: CDR1 SNHLY, CDR2 FYNNEI. In nucleotides, the CDR3 is TGTGCCAGCAGGGCAGGATCCTATCAGCCCCAGCATTTT. The encoded protein is CASRAGSYQPQHF.

The V and J genes are TRBV11-2 and TRBJ1-3; D not certain. The CDR3 contains 10 residues. In germline, CDR1 is SGHAT, CDR2 FQNNGV. With 5 bases removed from V and 8 bases from J, the gap between germline ends came to 4 bases. Here the CDR3 DNA reads TGTGCCAGCAGCAGGTACACCATATATTTT. The encoded protein is CASSRYTIYF.

V gene TRBV10-2 combines with J gene TRBJ2-7; maybe TRBD1 (6 bases). This CDR3 is built from 13 residues. Deletions cut 11 bases from V and 4 bases from J, with 18 bases between. Germline CDR1 reads WSHSY; CDR2 reads SAAADI. In nucleotides, the CDR3 is TGCGCCGTTGCCCCTCCCGGACAGTACGAGCAGTACTTC. As protein: CAVAPPGQYEQYF.

The chain couples TRBV9 to TRBJ2-1, with 11 positions matching TRBD1. The germline CDR1 and CDR2 sequences are SGDLS and YYNGEE. The CDR3 is 15 amino acids. The V gene end was trimmed by 3 bases and the J gene end by 5 bases; junction bases not matched to a gene: 4. CDR3 in amino acids: CASSDGTGGNNEQFF. CDR3 in DNA: TGTGCCAGCAGCGATGGGACAGGGGGAAACAATGAGCAGTTCTTC.

The gene calls are TRBV10-3 and TRBJ2-2, with D possibly TRBD2 on 5 matching bases. Germline V lookup: CDR1 ENHRY, CDR2 SYGVKD. V lost 0 bases, J lost 2 bases, and 19 bases lay in between. The CDR3 consists of 19 residues. CDR3 coding DNA: TGTGCCATCAGTGAGTCGAGCACTTCGACCGGGATCAACACCGGGGAGCTGTTTTTT. Translation: CAISESSTSTGINTGELFF.

This clone came up a few times. The chain combines TRBV6-1 with TRBJ1-5, with a possible D match to TRBD1 (6 bases). The CDR3 spans 12 residues. The germline CDR1 and CDR2 sequences are MNHNS and SASEGT. The DNA for the CDR3 is TGTGCAACGGGGGACATTGATCAGCCCCAGCATTTT. Residues: CATGDIDQPQHF.

This clone has only one observation. The chain employs TRBV7-6 and TRBJ2-7, with D possibly matching TRBD1 (7 bases). This CDR3 is 15 amino acids long. CDR1 and CDR2 (germline): SGHVS, FNYEAQ. V was cut by 1 base and J by 5 bases, with 15 bases left in between. The CDR3 is CASSLEQGTSDEQYF. The CDR3 nucleotides read TGTGCCAGCAGCTTAGAACAGGGGACTTCGGACGAGCAGTACTTC.

This chain uses TRBV5-1 with TRBJ2-2; D unclear. CDR1 is SGHRS, CDR2 YFSETQ, per germline. V lost 0 bases and J 6 bases, leaving 9 bases between the germline ends. This CDR3 is built from 14 residues. CDR3 DNA sequence: TGCGCCAGCAGCTTGGATCTTCTGGCCGGGGAGCTGTTTTTT. It encodes CASSLDLLAGELFF.

The chain has TRBV19 and TRBJ1-5, with 12 bases matching TRBD1. CDR1 is LNHDA, CDR2 SQIVND, per germline (reference sequence). Germline trimming cut 5 bases from V and 6 bases from J; bases unmatched to any gene: 2. This CDR3 region has 14 residues. CDR3 in DNA: TGTGCCAGTAGTCCGGGACAGGGGGCTCAGCCCCAGCATTTT. Translation: CASSPGQGAQPQHF.

The rearrangement uses TRBV6-1 and TRBJ2-3; D is ambiguous. The CDR3 totals 12 residues. The germline CDR1 and CDR2 sequences are MNHNS and SASEGT. Deletions cut 4 bases from V and 6 bases from J, with 8 bases between. This CDR3 is CASSGLMDTQYF. CDR3 DNA sequence: TGTGCCAGCAGTGGACTCATGGATACGCAGTATTTT.

Only a few counts were recorded for this clone. Additional DNA sequences in this sample encode the identical CDR3. The genes are TRBV19 and TRBJ1-5, with D possibly matching TRBD1 (5 bases). With 1 base removed from V and 0 bases from J, the gap between germline ends came to 10 bases. The CDR3 consists of 16 residues. Germline V gene lookup returns CDR1 LNHDA and CDR2 SQIVND (reference sequence). CDR3 sequence (DNA): TGTGCCAGTAGTATAGGGACACCTTATAGCAATCAGCCCCAGCATTTT. Translation gives CASSIGTPYSNQPQHF. The whole variable domain, filled in from reference TRBV19 and TRBJ1-5, reads DGGITQSPKYLFRKEGQNVTLSCEQNLNHDAMYWYRQDPGQGLRLIYYSQIVNDFQKGDIAEGYSVSREKKESFPLTVTSAQKNPTAFYLCASSIGTPYSNQPQHFGDGTRLSIL.

The chain carries TRBV2 and TRBJ2-5; D gene unclear. The CDR3 totals 14 residues. From germline, CDR1 is SNHLY and CDR2 FYNNEI. The V and J ends lost 1 base and 5 bases respectively, with 11 bases between them. The DNA for the CDR3 is TGTGCCAGCAGTGAAGGGATCCAGATGGAGACCCAGTACTTC. Translated: CASSEGIQMETQYF.

J is TRBJ1-6 and V is TRBV19; 9 positions match TRBD1. The CDR3 runs 15 residues. V lost 7 bases, J lost 9 bases, and 10 bases stayed unmatched. Germline CDR1 is LNHDA and CDR2 is SQIVND (reference sequence). The CDR3 DNA is TGTGCCAGTACCCCTGGGACAGGGATCGGTTCACCCCTCCACTTT. It yields the protein CASTPGTGIGSPLHF.